This TCR beta chain was recorded in a study of cytomegalovirus exposure and HLA in healthy donors. Study-level points and caveats: It was 150 to 200 TCR beta chains that were listed as cytomegalovirus-associated.

In the case of this clone: Its cognate antigen is unknown.

PCR amplification relied on 60 Vbeta primers (plus 13 Jbeta primers). This table comes from immunoSEQ multiplex PCR, and its TCRdb copy is limited to in-frame clones, with some not included. The sample lists fewer than 300,000 clones, over 70% occurring once. The CDR3 extends over 13 amino acids. The germline CDR1 and CDR2 sequences are MNHNS and SASEGT. With 3 bases removed from V and 6 bases from J, the gap between germline ends came to 12 bases. The sequenced sample consisted of PBMCs. This TCR derives from a girl under 10 years old in good health and CMV-seronegative. The rearrangement joins TRBV6-1 to TRBJ2-7; D is undetermined. The CDR3 reads CASSDGGRFEQYF. As DNA, the CDR3 is TGTGCCAGCAGTGATGGCGGTAGGTTCGAGCAGTACTTC.